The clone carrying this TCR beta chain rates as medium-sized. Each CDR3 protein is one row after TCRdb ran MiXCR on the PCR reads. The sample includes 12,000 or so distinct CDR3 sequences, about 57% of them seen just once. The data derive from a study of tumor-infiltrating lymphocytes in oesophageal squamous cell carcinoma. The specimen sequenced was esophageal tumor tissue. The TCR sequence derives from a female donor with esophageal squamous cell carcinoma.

The CDR3 sequence: CASSRGISYEQYF. The CDR3 region has the DNA TGTGCCAGCAGCAGAGGGATCTCCTACGAGCAGTACTTC. This chain links TRBV6-1 with TRBJ2-7, with D possibly TRBD2 on 5 matching bases. This CDR3 is built from 13 residues. The ends were cut back, 6 bases at V and 0 bases at J, with 9 bases in the middle. From germline, CDR1 is MNHNS and CDR2 SASEGT.